The 32 T cell receptor beta chains presented below share a single source sample, sequenced in a study of blood T cell repertoires in COVID-19. The table came from immunoSEQ multiplex PCR; TCRdb's copy has only in-frame clones and leaves some out. The data contain approximately 200,000 clones, around 81% of them singletons. Sequenced: PBMCs or T cells enriched from blood (not recorded which). These receptors came from a man in his forties who had recovered from COVID-19.

This clone was seen just once. The rearrangement joins TRBV27 to TRBJ2-5; a weak D match, TRBD2 (6 bases). Trimming took 6 bases from V and 1 from J, leaving 12 bases between them. The germline V gene has CDR1 MNHEY and CDR2 SMNVEV (reference sequence). This CDR3 is 14 amino acids long. The DNA of the CDR3 is TGTGCCAGCAGCAGACCGGGACTCCAAGAGACCCAGTACTTC. Translation gives CASSRPGLQETQYF.

V gene TRBV4-1 combines with J gene TRBJ1-1; weak D call: TRBD1 (6 bases). The CDR3 contains 15 residues. Trimming stripped 2 bases from V and 7 bases from J, with 17 bases between. Germline assignment: CDR1 MGHRA and CDR2 YSYEKL. CDR3: CASSQIGGAGDEAFF. The CDR3 DNA reads as TGCGCCAGCAGCCAAATTGGGGGGGCAGGGGATGAAGCTTTCTTT.

A single count supports this clone. The V and J genes are TRBV18 and TRBJ2-7; no definite D call. The V gene lost 3 bases and the J gene lost 0 bases, with 12 bases spanning the gap. The germline gives CDR1 KGHSH, CDR2 LQKENI. The length of the CDR3 is 15 residues. CDR3 bases: TGTGCCAGCTCACCGGGCCGGCAGAGCTCCTACGAGCAGTACTTC. Its translation is CASSPGRQSSYEQYF.

V gene TRBV29-1 combines with J gene TRBJ2-5; TRBD2 agrees at 8 bases. Trimming removed 5 bases from V and 6 bases from J; junction bases left unmatched: 11. This CDR3 comprises 14 residues. Germline assignment: CDR1 SQVTM and CDR2 ANQGSEA. The CDR3 coding sequence is TGCAGCGTTCGGCCTGGCGGGGGGCTTAAGACCCAGTACTTC. Translation: CSVRPGGGLKTQYF.

This chain joins TRBV7-9 and TRBJ2-1; 8 bases are shared with TRBD2. Germline trimming cut 1 base from V and 5 bases from J; bases unmatched to any gene: 4. The germline gives CDR1 SEHNR, CDR2 FQNEAQ (reference sequence). This CDR3 contains 15 residues. CDR3 region: CASSLGGGMNNEQFF. Here the CDR3 DNA reads TGTGCCAGCAGCTTAGGCGGGGGGATGAACAATGAGCAGTTCTTC.

The chain joins TRBV19 to TRBJ2-2; D perhaps matches TRBD2 (6 bases). CDR1 is LNHDA, CDR2 SQIVND, per germline (reference sequence). The CDR3 has 13 residues. Trimming stripped 3 bases from V and 6 bases from J, with 8 bases between. In DNA, the CDR3 is TGTGCCAGTAGTATGGGGGGTCCCGGGGAGCTGTTTTTT. Protein: CASSMGGPGELFF. The full variable domain, its missing parts supplied by reference TRBV19 and TRBJ2-2, is DGGITQSPKYLFRKEGQNVTLSCEQNLNHDAMYWYRQDPGQGLRLIYYSQIVNDFQKGDIAEGYSVSREKKESFPLTVTSAQKNPTAFYLCASSMGGPGELFFGEGSRLTVL.

This sequence joins TRBV27 and TRBJ1-6, with 9 bases lining up with TRBD1. Germline V lookup: CDR1 MNHEY, CDR2 SMNVEV (reference sequence). The CDR3 length is 17 residues. V was pared by 1 base and J by 10 bases, with 11 bases of the junction left unmatched. The CDR3 DNA reads as TGTGCCAGCAGTTTATTGGTCGGGGGACAGGGTTTGTCACCCCTCCACTTT. The encoded protein is CASSLLVGGQGLSPLHF.

The genes are TRBV5-4 and TRBJ2-3; 9 positions match TRBD2. Germline CDR1 SGHNT, CDR2 YYREEE (reference sequence). CDR3 length: 14 residues. Trimming cost V 4 bases and J 4 bases; bases outside gene matches: 4. In DNA, the CDR3 is TGTGCCAGCAGCCTGGCGGGAGGGCCAGATACGCAGTATTTT. Encoded protein: CASSLAGGPDTQYF.

The CDR3 protein is CASSQGGQGAYYGYTF. The DNA for the CDR3 is TGTGCCAGCAGCCAAGGGGGACAGGGGGCGTACTATGGCTACACCTTC. The chain uses TRBV4-2 and TRBJ1-2; 12 nucleotides align to TRBD1. The CDR3 is 16 amino acids. Trimming removed 1 base from V and 3 bases from J; junction bases left unmatched: 3. The germline CDR1 and CDR2 sequences are LGHNA and YNFKEQ.

This sequence joins TRBV5-8 and TRBJ2-5; TRBD2 is a possible D gene (5 bases). Per germline, CDR1 SGHTS and CDR2 YDEGEE. The CDR3 is made up of 17 amino acids. V lost 2 bases and J lost 2, with 19 bases in between. The CDR3 DNA sequence: TGTGCCAGCAGCTTAGGCGAGAGCGGAGGACCGCAAGAGACCCAGTACTTC. Residues: CASSLGESGGPQETQYF.

The chain recombines TRBV30 with TRBJ1-1, with 9 bases fitting TRBD1. Germline CDR1 GTSNPN, CDR2 SVGIG (reference sequence). The CDR3 is 14 amino acids. V lost 5 bases and J lost 7; bases outside the gene matches: 11. The CDR3 DNA is TGTGCCTGGGAATATCGGACAGGGGCCCGTGAAGCTTTCTTT. Translating it yields CAWEYRTGAREAFF.

V usage is TRBV4-2 and J usage is TRBJ1-1; D possibly corresponds to TRBD1 (5 bases). The CDR3 is 17 residues long. V gave up 4 bases and J gave up 2 bases, with 20 bases separating them. CDR1 is LGHNA and CDR2 is YNFKEQ in the germline V gene. The CDR3 DNA is TGTGCCAGCAGCCCGCCCCCGGTGGAGGGGCAAAACACTGAAGCTTTCTTT. Translated: CASSPPPVEGQNTEAFF.

V gene TRBV27 combines with J gene TRBJ1-2, with a weak D call TRBD1 (5 bases). CDR1 is MNHEY and CDR2 is SMNVEV in the germline V gene (reference sequence). Deletions cut 4 bases from V and 3 bases from J, with 15 bases between. This CDR3 is 15 amino acids long. CDR3 protein: CASSSFLGVDYGYTF. CDR3 in DNA: TGTGCCAGCAGTTCGTTTTTAGGGGTAGACTATGGCTACACCTTC.

The chain recombines TRBV5-5 with TRBJ1-6, with D maybe TRBD1 (5 bases). The V and J ends lost 4 bases and 7 bases respectively, with 21 bases between them. The V gene's germline CDR1 is SGHKS and CDR2 YYEKEE (reference sequence). The CDR3 runs 17 residues. The DNA of the CDR3 is TGTGCCAGCAGCCCGATCCTTGTGGGGCAGGGAAATTCACCCCTCCACTTT. Translated: CASSPILVGQGNSPLHF.

V and J are TRBV19 and TRBJ1-4; D may be TRBD1 (6 bases). This CDR3 is 15 amino acids long. CDR1 is LNHDA, CDR2 SQIVND, per germline (reference sequence). The germline V and J ends were trimmed by 8 bases and 0 bases, with 13 bases remaining between them. CDR3 coding DNA: TGTGCCAGTGGACAGCTAGCCTCAACTAATGAAAAACTGTTTTTT. Amino acids: CASGQLASTNEKLFF.

This clone was detected only a few times. The V call is TRBV6-2 or TRBV6-3, the J call TRBJ1-1; D not certain. CDR3 length: 14 residues. Trimming left V 2 bases short and J 1 base short, with 8 bases between. The germline V gene encodes CDR1 MNHEY and CDR2 SVGEGT. The CDR3 loop reads CASSYLTRNTEAFF. CDR3 nucleotide sequence: TGTGCCAGCAGTTACCTTACGAGGAACACTGAAGCTTTCTTT.

The chain employs TRBV4-1 and TRBJ2-4, with D uncertain. The CDR3 sequence is 15 residues long. The germline V gene has CDR1 MGHRA and CDR2 YSYEKL. V was cut by 8 bases and J by 0 bases, with 14 bases left in between. Written as DNA, the CDR3 is TGCGCCAGCTCTTTCCTGCAGTTAGCCAAAAACATTCAGTACTTC. Amino acids: CASSFLQLAKNIQYF.

This clone came up a few times. V gene TRBV11-3 combines with J gene TRBJ1-1, with D perhaps TRBD1 (5 bases). Germline-derived CDR1 and CDR2 are SGHNT and YENEEA. Trimming shortened V by 1 base and J by 4 bases, and 13 bases separated the two germline ends. The CDR3 covers 15 residues. CDR3 in amino acids: CASSLGGGLSTEAFF. CDR3 nucleotides: TGTGCCAGCAGCTTAGGCGGGGGTTTGAGCACTGAAGCTTTCTTT.

The chain combines TRBV27 with TRBJ1-6, with TRBD1 matching over 10 bases. Germline values: CDR1 MNHEY, CDR2 SMNVEV (reference sequence). The V gene end was trimmed by 7 bases and the J gene end by 6 bases; junction bases not matched to a gene: 3. The CDR3 has 14 residues. CDR3 amino acids: CASTGDRGNSPLHF. CDR3 nucleotide sequence: TGTGCCAGCACCGGGGACAGGGGTAATTCACCCCTCCACTTT.

The table lists this clone with a count of one. The rearrangement links TRBV15 to TRBJ2-5; 7 nucleotides line up with TRBD1. CDR1 LNHNV and CDR2 YYDKDF come from the germline V gene (reference sequence). J was trimmed by 3 bases and V by 3 bases; bases with no gene match: 1. The CDR3 has 13 amino acids. CDR3 sequence: CATSRGTEETQYF. The CDR3 coding sequence is TGTGCCACCAGCAGGGGGACAGAAGAGACCCAGTACTTC.

This clone has a handful of counts. V gene TRBV9 combines with J gene TRBJ2-3; D perhaps matches TRBD1 (6 bases). The V gene's germline CDR1 is SGDLS and CDR2 YYNGEE. The CDR3 spans 15 residues. Trimming pared 0 bases from V and 1 base from J, leaving 9 bases between. The CDR3 nucleotides are TGTGCCAGCAGCGTAGCAGGGGCCGGCACAGATACGCAGTATTTT. The encoded protein is CASSVAGAGTDTQYF.

The rearrangement links TRBV15 to TRBJ1-2; D is perhaps TRBD1 (5 bases). Germline V lookup: CDR1 LNHNV, CDR2 YYDKDF (reference sequence). This CDR3 is 13 amino acids long. Trimming stripped 1 base from V and 8 bases from J, with 11 bases between. CDR3 in amino acids: CATSRGGAIGYTF. For the CDR3, the DNA is TGTGCCACCAGCAGAGGTGGGGCCATCGGCTACACCTTC.

This clone has a handful of counts. The chain uses TRBV2 and TRBJ2-1; 10 nucleotides match TRBD2. V lost 6 bases to trimming and J lost 10 bases; unmatched junction nucleotides: 12. The germline CDR1 and CDR2 sequences are SNHLY and FYNNEI. CDR3 length: 15 residues. For the CDR3, the DNA is TGTGCCAGCAGATTGGCCAGCGGGGGGGCCGGCGAGCAGTTCTTC. Amino acid sequence: CASRLASGGAGEQFF.

The chain couples TRBV5-6 to TRBJ1-2; D may be TRBD1 (6 bases). Germline assignment: CDR1 SGHDT and CDR2 YYEEEE. The CDR3 is made up of 14 amino acids. Trimming shortened V by 4 bases and J by 3 bases, and 13 bases separated the two germline ends. DNA of the CDR3: TGTGCCAGCAGCCTACTACAGGGAGACTATGGCTACACCTTC. This gives the protein CASSLLQGDYGYTF.

The chain joins TRBV20-1 to TRBJ2-1, with TRBD1 matching over 8 bases. The trim removed 3 bases at V and 8 bases at J, leaving 9 bases unmatched. CDR1 DFQATT and CDR2 SNEGSKA come from the germline V gene (reference sequence). This CDR3 comprises 14 residues. CDR3 DNA sequence: TGCAGTGCTAGTCTGCAGGGGGCGCAGGATGAGCAGTTCTTC. This codes for CSASLQGAQDEQFF.

This clone was recorded a few times. The chain has TRBV9 and TRBJ2-1; TRBD2 matches at 9 bases. CDR1 and CDR2 (germline): SGDLS, YYNGEE. With V trimmed by 0 bases and J by 5 bases, 6 bases remained unmatched. This CDR3 region has 16 residues. The CDR3 here is CASSVAQRGAHNEQFF. CDR3 nucleotide sequence: TGTGCCAGCAGCGTAGCCCAGCGGGGGGCACACAATGAGCAGTTCTTC.

The V and J genes are TRBV7-2 and TRBJ2-5; tentatively, D is TRBD1 (6 bases). Between the trimmed V and J ends, which lost 1 base and 2 bases, there was a span of 8 bases. Germline V CDR1 and CDR2: SGHTA, FQGNSA. CDR3 size: 14 residues. The CDR3, as DNA: TGTGCCAGCAGCTTAGGGACAGATCAAGAGACCCAGTACTTC. Protein: CASSLGTDQETQYF.

The rearrangement links TRBV18 to TRBJ1-2; tentative D call: TRBD1 (6 bases). The ends were cut back, 1 base at V and 7 bases at J, with 19 bases in the middle. From germline, CDR1 is KGHSH and CDR2 LQKENI. The CDR3 extends over 16 amino acids. The DNA of the CDR3 is TGTGCCAGCTCACCACGGCAGGGGTACGATAAGGGTGGCTACACCTTC. This encodes CASSPRQGYDKGGYTF.

CDR3 bases: TGTGCCAGTAGACCCTTTTCGACAGGGGGCTGGGGGCAGCCCCAGCATTTT. The encoded protein is CASRPFSTGGWGQPQHF. The chain recombines TRBV19 with TRBJ1-5; 10 nucleotides line up with TRBD1. Germline V CDR1 and CDR2: LNHDA, SQIVND (reference sequence). The CDR3 covers 17 residues. V dropped 6 bases and J dropped 7; count of bases not matched to a gene: 15.

The V gene is TRBV28, the J gene TRBJ1-6, with D maybe TRBD1 (5 bases). CDR3 size: 15 residues. Germline CDR1 and CDR2: MDHEN and SYDVKM. V gave up 2 bases and J gave up 5 bases, with 10 bases separating them. CDR3 coding DNA: TGTGCCAGCAGTTTACCCGGGGGGAATAATTCACCCCTCCACTTT. Amino acids: CASSLPGGNNSPLHF.

V and J are TRBV19 and TRBJ1-3; the match to TRBD1 covers 7 bases. This CDR3 has 17 amino acids. The V segment lost 8 bases and the J segment 3 bases; nucleotides outside the gene matches: 16. The germline V gene has CDR1 LNHDA and CDR2 SQIVND (reference sequence). The CDR3 sequence is CASETGVRRSLGNTIYF. In nucleotides, the CDR3 is TGTGCCAGTGAAACAGGGGTAAGGAGATCCCTTGGAAACACCATATATTTT.

The V gene is TRBV5-5, the J gene TRBJ1-2; 10 bases align to TRBD1. Trimming cost V 2 bases and J 8 bases; bases outside gene matches: 12. The CDR3 contains 16 residues. CDR1 and CDR2 (germline): SGHKS, YYEKEE (reference sequence). CDR3 sequence reads: CASSFLSGTGASGYTF. The CDR3 region has the DNA TGTGCCAGCAGCTTTCTCTCCGGGACAGGGGCAAGCGGCTACACCTTC. The full variable domain, with the rest looked up from reference TRBV5-5 and TRBJ1-2, is DAGVTQSPTHLIKTRGQQVTLRCSPISGHKSVSWYQQVLGQGPQFIFQYYEKEERGRGNFPDRFSARQFPNYSSELNVNALLLGDSALYLCASSFLSGTGASGYTFGSGTRLTVV.